The present T cell receptor beta chain was sequenced within a study of human T cells and chemical hapten exposure. The CDR3 consists of 17 residues. V gave up 2 bases and J gave up 6 bases, with 20 bases separating them. CDR1 is ENHRY, CDR2 SYGVKD, per germline. TCRdb re-called the RACE reads with MiXCR, one entry per CDR3 protein. The sample includes some 350,000 distinct CDR3 sequences, nearly 6.5% of them seen just once. Indicated time point: patch test 2, 6 weeks after DPC sensitization. Sample treatment: therapeutic diphenylcyclopropenone sensitization with weekly scalp DPC. Whole-study findings and limits: TCRs at a frequency above 1 in 1000 stayed unchanged with DPC sensitization.

The table lists this clonotype with many counts. Its target is not known. The sequencing here drew on whole blood, taken in connection with sensitization to the hapten diphenylcyclopropenone (DPC). The V and J genes are TRBV10-3 and TRBJ1-5; perhaps TRBD1 as D (5 bases). This TCR came from a woman aged 18 to 35 with alopecia areata. Some clones in this sample may be carry-over from other donors' samples. This CDR3 reads CAISENPFDSIGQPQHF. Written as DNA, the CDR3 is TGTGCCATCAGTGAGAACCCCTTCGACAGCATCGGTCAGCCCCAGCATTTT.